This note documents a single TCR beta chain sequence. The sample comes from a study of blood T cell repertoires in COVID-19. The CDR3 is 16 amino acids. V shed 1 base and J shed 3 bases, with 14 bases lying between them. Germline V gene data show CDR1 as LGHNA and CDR2 as YSLEER. Using immunoSEQ multiplex PCR, the repertoire was profiled, and TCRdb retains in-frame clones only, with some absent. Among about 36,000 clones listed, about 80% were seen once. This clonotype was sampled from a man between 60 and 75 years old with active COVID-19. Material for sequencing was peripheral blood. The rearrangement uses TRBV4-3 and TRBJ2-3; TRBD2 is a possible D gene (6 bases). CDR3 nucleotides: TGCGCCAGCAGCCAAGTAAAGCGGGTCCCTACAGATACGCAGTATTTT. This encodes CASSQVKRVPTDTQYF.